This T cell receptor beta chain derives from a study of cytomegalovirus exposure and HLA in healthy donors. Trimming shortened V by 0 bases and J by 3 bases, and 5 bases separated the two germline ends. The CDR3 covers 13 residues. Germline V lookup: CDR1 SGHTA, CDR2 FQGNSA. In the case of this clone: The sample carries other DNA sequences with the same CDR3.

Profiling relied on immunoSEQ multiplex PCR, and the TCRdb table lists in-frame clones only, not all of them. The table records roughly 140,000 clones, about 89% of them present only once. The sequence was collected from a woman aged 18-35 years in good health and CMV-seropositive. Sequenced sample: PBMCs. The chain links TRBV7-2 to TRBJ1-2, with D uncertain. The CDR3 is CASSLAPDYGYTF. CDR3 bases: TGTGCCAGCAGCTTAGCTCCAGACTATGGCTACACCTTC.